The next 14 T cell receptor beta chains were all read from a single sample in a study of T cell changes during pregnancy in multiple sclerosis. Profiling relied on immunoSEQ multiplex PCR, and the TCRdb table lists in-frame clones only, not all of them. This table has tens of thousands of clones, around 94% appearing once. The sequencing here drew on CD4+ T cells from peripheral blood mononuclear cells, taken before pregnancy. The origin of the receptors is a female donor with multiple sclerosis, enrolled in a pregnancy study.

The chain links TRBV19 to TRBJ2-6; unclear D gene. Germline V gene data show CDR1 as LNHDA and CDR2 as SQIVND (reference sequence). The CDR3 length is 13 residues. Trimming left V 5 bases short and J 2 bases short, with 4 bases between. The DNA of the CDR3 is TGTGCCAGTAGTCCCGCTGGGGCCAACGTCCTGACTTTC. Its translation: CASSPAGANVLTF.

This chain joins TRBV18 and TRBJ1-2; 7 bases agree with TRBD1. The J segment lost 3 bases and the V segment lost 3 bases, leaving 13 bases of the junction unmatched. Per the germline V gene, CDR1 is KGHSH and CDR2 is LQKENI. The CDR3 runs to 17 residues. The CDR3 sequence is CASSPNARGLGDYGYTF. CDR3 coding DNA: TGTGCCAGCTCACCGAACGCCAGGGGGTTAGGAGACTATGGCTACACCTTC.

The genes are TRBV7-2 and TRBJ2-7; D ambiguous. CDR3 length: 13 amino acids. Germline-derived CDR1 and CDR2 are SGHTA and FQGNSA. Trimming took off 5 bases at V and 3 bases at J, with 11 bases between the two ends. The CDR3 region has the DNA TGTGCCAGCAGCACACGACACCTCTACGAGCAGTACTTC. This encodes CASSTRHLYEQYF.

The chain links TRBV5-5 to TRBJ2-7; 8 bases align to TRBD1. This CDR3 contains 14 residues. Trimming cost V 4 bases and J 6 bases; bases outside gene matches: 9. Germline values: CDR1 SGHKS, CDR2 YYEKEE (reference sequence). As DNA, the CDR3 is TGTGCCAGCAGCCGTTGGACAGGGATGAGCGAGCAGTACTTC. Translation gives CASSRWTGMSEQYF. Combining the CDR3 with reference TRBV5-5 and TRBJ2-7 gives the whole variable domain DAGVTQSPTHLIKTRGQQVTLRCSPISGHKSVSWYQQVLGQGPQFIFQYYEKEERGRGNFPDRFSARQFPNYSSELNVNALLLGDSALYLCASSRWTGMSEQYFGPGTRLTVT.

The V gene is TRBV7-9, the J gene TRBJ2-2, with a tentative D call TRBD2 (6 bases). Between the trimmed V and J ends, which lost 6 bases and 6 bases, there was a span of 14 bases. The germline V gene has CDR1 SEHNR and CDR2 FQNEAQ (reference sequence). CDR3 length equals 14 residues. CDR3 in DNA: TGTGCCAGCAGAAGGGGAGGCCACCCCGGGGAGCTGTTTTTT. Amino acids: CASRRGGHPGELFF.

The CDR3 DNA reads TGTGCCAGCAGTCCGATATGGGACAGGGGTCTCGTGGGCAATCAGCCCCAGCATTTT. Its translation is CASSPIWDRGLVGNQPQHF. This chain joins TRBV28 and TRBJ1-5, with TRBD1 matching 10 bases. Germline V lookup: CDR1 MDHEN, CDR2 SYDVKM. V trimming: 5 bases; J trimming: 2 bases; junction bases outside the gene matches: 15. CDR3 length: 19 residues.

This CDR3 reads CASSSGTGVSYEQYF. CDR3 nucleotides: TGTGCCAGCAGCTCCGGGACAGGGGTTTCCTACGAGCAGTACTTC. The chain has TRBV5-4 and TRBJ2-7, with 10 bases that match TRBD1. The germline V gene has CDR1 SGHNT and CDR2 YYREEE (reference sequence). The CDR3 extends over 15 amino acids. Germline trimming cut 3 bases from V and 1 base from J; bases unmatched to any gene: 4.

The chain carries TRBV5-1 and TRBJ2-7, with D possibly being TRBD1 (6 bases). Per germline, CDR1 SGHRS and CDR2 YFSETQ. The CDR3 is made up of 14 amino acids. The V and J ends lost 3 bases and 3 bases respectively, with 13 bases between them. CDR3 loop: CASSSTGIVYEQYF. As DNA, the CDR3 is TGCGCCAGCAGCTCTACAGGGATCGTCTACGAGCAGTACTTC.

The chain is built from TRBV27 and TRBJ2-3; 9 bases agree with TRBD1. The CDR3 loop spans 17 amino acids. Unmatched junction bases numbered 10, after V lost 4 bases and J lost 2 bases. CDR1 is MNHEY, CDR2 SMNVEV, per germline (reference sequence). As DNA, the CDR3 is TGTGCCAGCAGTTCATACAGGGGGCGCAACCCCACAGATACGCAGTATTTT. Translation gives CASSSYRGRNPTDTQYF.

The CDR3 is CASSLGEGYEQYF. As DNA, the CDR3 is TGCGCCAGCAGCTTGGGAGAGGGATACGAGCAGTACTTC. The chain uses TRBV5-1 and TRBJ2-7, with D tentatively TRBD2 (5 bases). V was trimmed by 0 bases and J by 4 bases, leaving 8 bases between them. The CDR3 sequence is 13 residues long. The germline gives CDR1 SGHRS, CDR2 YFSETQ.

This rearrangement joins TRBV30 to TRBJ2-3; TRBD1 agrees at 7 bases. Germline CDR1 and CDR2: GTSNPN and SVGIG (reference sequence). V shed 3 bases, J shed 7 bases, and the junction held 10 bases outside the gene matches. The CDR3 has 14 residues. The CDR3 region is CAWSRTGTTNTQYF. The CDR3, as DNA: TGTGCCTGGAGCCGGACAGGAACTACGAATACGCAGTATTTT.

The chain is built from TRBV21-1 and TRBJ2-1; TRBD2 is taken as the D call from the table, unchecked against the DNA. TRBV21-1 is tagged as a pseudogene. CDR3 length: 14 amino acids. The CDR3 is CASSKRLAPNEQFF. CDR3 sequence (DNA): TGTGCCAGCAGCAAAAGGCTAGCTCCCAATGAGCAGTTCTTC.

This chain links TRBV28 with TRBJ1-1, with unresolved D. The ends were cut back, 3 bases at V and 0 bases at J, with 8 bases in the middle. CDR1 and CDR2 from the germline V gene are MDHEN and SYDVKM. This CDR3 comprises 14 residues. As DNA, the CDR3 is TGTGCCAGCAGTTTTCAGAACCTGAACACTGAAGCTTTCTTT. Protein: CASSFQNLNTEAFF.

This clone was observed a single time. This chain uses TRBV27 with TRBJ1-5; 8 bases are shared with TRBD1. Germline CDR1 and CDR2: MNHEY and SMNVEV (reference sequence). CDR3 length: 14 amino acids. The J segment lost 7 bases and the V segment lost 3 bases, leaving 5 bases of the junction unmatched. CDR3 coding DNA: TGTGCCAGCAGTTTTCAGGGGGCTCAGCAGCCCCAGCATTTT. Amino acid sequence: CASSFQGAQQPQHF.